One sample yielded the 16 T cell receptor beta chains listed below, sequenced in a study of T-cell memory formation after mild COVID-19. TCRdb re-derived calls from the 5' RACE reads in MiXCR, one entry per CDR3 protein. The sample comprises 350,000 or so distinct CDR3 sequences, roughly 13% of which are singletons, and about a fifth rests with the top ten. Sample: PBMCs or a T cell subset sorted from them (not recorded which). All receptors come from a man aged 18 to 30 who had mild COVID-19 (a few samples of this study predate the infection). Cell type and time point are not known.

The CDR3 nucleotides read TGCGCCAGCAGCCAGACAACCGGGACTAGCGGGGGGGGCTCCCAGGAGACCCAGTACTTC. It is translated as CASSQTTGTSGGGSQETQYF. This chain links TRBV4-1 with TRBJ2-5, with TRBD2 matching over 16 bases. V shed 3 bases and J 5 bases; nucleotides not matched to a gene: 15. The germline V gene has CDR1 MGHRA and CDR2 YSYEKL. This CDR3 is built from 20 residues.

In this sample, this clonotype turned up a few times. The genes are TRBV4-1 and TRBJ2-4; D gene uncertain. This CDR3 spans 13 amino acids. Germline assignment: CDR1 MGHRA and CDR2 YSYEKL. The germline V and J ends were trimmed by 4 bases and 8 bases, with 12 bases remaining between them. The CDR3 DNA is TGCGCCAGCAGCCCCATAGGAACGTACATTCAGTACTTC. Amino acid sequence: CASSPIGTYIQYF.

The chain recombines TRBV5-1 with TRBJ1-6, with D unclear. Germline CDR1 SGHRS, CDR2 YFSETQ. V lost 4 bases and J lost 3, with 14 bases in between. This CDR3 is 16 amino acids long. The CDR3 DNA reads as TGCGCCAGCAGCCCCGGACTCAAGCACTATAATTCACCCCTCCACTTT. This codes for CASSPGLKHYNSPLHF.

The J gene is TRBJ2-7, the V gene TRBV7-2, with a tentative D call TRBD1 (6 bases). Between the trimmed V and J ends, which lost 1 base and 2 bases, there was a span of 12 bases. The germline V gene encodes CDR1 SGHTA and CDR2 FQGNSA. The CDR3 totals 15 residues. The CDR3 sequence is CASSLGVGGPYEQYV. DNA for the CDR3: TGTGCCAGCAGCTTAGGAGTTGGGGGCCCCTACGAGCAGTACGTC.

The CDR3 here is CASSTTTGDYGYTF. CDR3 coding DNA: TGTGCCAGCTCAACAACGACAGGGGACTATGGCTACACCTTC. The chain is built from TRBV18 and TRBJ1-2; 8 positions match TRBD1. The J segment lost 3 bases and the V segment lost 5 bases, leaving 5 bases of the junction unmatched. The CDR3 runs 14 residues. Germline CDR1 reads KGHSH; CDR2 reads LQKENI. Full variable domain (remainder filled in from reference TRBV18 and TRBJ1-2): NAGVMQNPRHLVRRRGQEARLRCSPMKGHSHVYWYRQLPEEGLKFMVYLQKENIIDESGMPKERFSAEFPKEGPSILRIQQVVRGDSAAYFCASSTTTGDYGYTFGSGTRLTVV.

The chain links TRBV29-1 to TRBJ2-2; D gene uncertain. Germline CDR1 SQVTM, CDR2 ANQGSEA. Trimming stripped 1 base from V and 0 bases from J, with 6 bases between. The CDR3 spans 14 residues. This CDR3 is CSVEALANTGELFF. The CDR3, as DNA: TGCAGCGTTGAAGCGTTAGCGAACACCGGGGAGCTGTTTTTT.

This clonotype was observed a handful of times. The V call is TRBV5-1, the J call TRBJ2-7; D not resolved. From germline, CDR1 is SGHRS and CDR2 YFSETQ. This CDR3 has 16 residues. Deletions cut 0 bases from V and 2 bases from J, with 15 bases between. The DNA for the CDR3 is TGCGCCAGCAGCTTGGCCGAGGATGGGATTCCCTACGAGCAGTACTTC. Amino acids: CASSLAEDGIPYEQYF.

The genes are TRBV5-1 and TRBJ2-2; 10 nucleotides align to TRBD2. This CDR3 has 15 residues. J gave up 5 bases and V 3 bases, and 4 bases lay outside the gene matches. Germline assignment: CDR1 SGHRS and CDR2 YFSETQ. The CDR3 DNA reads TGCGCCAGCAGCTGGCCTAGCGGGGGTACCGGGGAGCTGTTTTTT. This translates into CASSWPSGGTGELFF.

This clonotype was found a few times. V is TRBV6-1 and J is TRBJ2-2; D gene uncertain. Trimming took off 6 bases at V and 5 bases at J, with 7 bases between the two ends. The CDR3 consists of 12 residues. The germline V gene has CDR1 MNHNS and CDR2 SASEGT. CDR3 in DNA: TGTGCCAGCAGGTTGGGAACCGGGGAGCTGTTTTTT. It is translated as CASRLGTGELFF.

In this sample, this clonotype turned up many times. The V gene is TRBV5-1, the J gene TRBJ1-4; D call uncertain. The CDR3 runs 13 residues. Trimming pared 5 bases from V and 5 bases from J, leaving 10 bases between. The germline V gene encodes CDR1 SGHRS and CDR2 YFSETQ. The CDR3: CASRLDGNEKLFF. In nucleotides, the CDR3 is TGCGCCAGCAGACTGGACGGGAATGAAAAACTGTTTTTT.

This clonotype was recorded a few times. The CDR3 here is CASTPGEGTANEKLFF. CDR3 in DNA: TGTGCCAGCACCCCCGGCGAGGGGACAGCTAATGAAAAACTGTTTTTT. This chain joins TRBV21-1 and TRBJ1-4. TRBV21-1 has pseudogene status. The CDR3 length is 16 residues.

J is TRBJ2-7 and V is TRBV4-1; no clear D gene. V was trimmed by 2 bases and J by 3 bases, leaving 11 bases between them. The CDR3 is 14 amino acids. Germline V gives CDR1 MGHRA, CDR2 YSYEKL. In nucleotides, the CDR3 is TGCGCCAGCAGCCAAACGGACGGCAACTACGAGCAGTACTTC. Its protein product is CASSQTDGNYEQYF.

This rearrangement joins TRBV19 to TRBJ1-2, with a weak D call TRBD1 (5 bases). The ends were cut back, 2 bases at V and 0 bases at J, with 13 bases in the middle. Germline V gene lookup returns CDR1 LNHDA and CDR2 SQIVND (reference sequence). This CDR3 has 16 amino acids. The CDR3 DNA sequence: TGTGCCAGTAGTATACATCGACAGAATGCTAACTATGGCTACACCTTC. Protein: CASSIHRQNANYGYTF. The variable domain in full, completed from reference TRBV19 and TRBJ1-2, reads DGGITQSPKYLFRKEGQNVTLSCEQNLNHDAMYWYRQDPGQGLRLIYYSQIVNDFQKGDIAEGYSVSREKKESFPLTVTSAQKNPTAFYLCASSIHRQNANYGYTFGSGTRLTVV.

In this sample, this clonotype turned up a few times. The V and J genes are TRBV12-3 or TRBV12-4 and TRBJ1-1; D ambiguous. The V and J ends lost 2 bases and 8 bases respectively, with 9 bases between them. CDR3 length: 12 residues. For the CDR3, the DNA is TGTGCCAGCAGTTTATCGGGTCTCGAAGCTTTCTTT. It specifies CASSLSGLEAFF.

In its sample, this clonotype was seen many times. The rearrangement uses TRBV20-1 and TRBJ2-1; TRBD2 agrees at 9 bases. CDR1 and CDR2 from the germline V gene are DFQATT and SNEGSKA (reference sequence). Trimming at V came to 3 bases and at J to 8 bases, leaving 11 bases not matched to a gene. The length of the CDR3 is 15 residues. The CDR3 is CSASDGTSPVYEQFF. The CDR3 DNA reads TGCAGTGCTAGCGATGGGACTAGCCCCGTCTATGAGCAGTTCTTC.

This clonotype has only one observation. V gene TRBV5-1 combines with J gene TRBJ2-7; D is possibly TRBD2 (6 bases). This CDR3 comprises 18 residues. Germline values: CDR1 SGHRS, CDR2 YFSETQ. The V end was cut by 3 bases, the J end by 2 bases, with 24 bases between. The CDR3 nucleotides are TGCGCCAGCAGCTCTATAACTAGCAGCACAAGCAGAACCTACGAGCAGTACTTC. Translation gives CASSSITSSTSRTYEQYF.